This T cell receptor beta chain was sequenced for a study of T cells after yellow fever vaccination. TCRdb used MiXCR to reprocess the 5' RACE reads, holding one entry per CDR3 protein. This table holds about 130,000 distinct CDR3 sequences, about 6.9% found once. There are many counts of this clonotype. From germline, CDR1 is MNHEY and CDR2 SVGEGT. Trimming took 8 bases from V and 7 from J, leaving 18 bases between them. The CDR3 sequence is 14 residues long. This TCR was sampled from a man in his thirties or forties who received the YFV17D yellow fever vaccine. V and J are TRBV6-2 or TRBV6-3 and TRBJ2-1, with D tentatively TRBD2 (6 bases). The specimen was CD4+ T cells sorted from PBMCs, collected 10 days after the yellow fever booster vaccination. CDR3 amino acids: CASAYGSFGNEQFF. The CDR3 DNA sequence: TGTGCCAGCGCTTACGGGAGCTTCGGGAATGAGCAGTTCTTC.